The 20 T cell receptor beta chains below were found in one sample sequenced in a study of T cells in Graves' hyperthyroidism and ophthalmopathy. TCR beta CDR3 regions were amplified from RNA. First-round RT-PCR targeting the TCR CDR3 was performed with the HTBI primer set. TCRdb used MiXCR to reprocess the multiplex PCR reads, holding one entry per CDR3 protein. The table shows approximately 400,000 distinct CDR3 sequences, with about 14% occurring only once. The material sequenced was blood. The receptors derive from a man between 50 and 59 years old with Graves' ophthalmopathy.

The CDR3 nucleotides are TGTGCCAGCAGCTTAAGGGGACAGCCCACAGATACGCAGTATTTT. Protein sequence: CASSLRGQPTDTQYF. The chain couples TRBV7-3 to TRBJ2-3, with 7 nucleotides matching TRBD1. Per germline, CDR1 SGHTA and CDR2 FQGTGA. The junction had 3 bases not matched to a gene; V was cut back by 1 base and J by 2 bases. The CDR3 has 15 amino acids. Using reference TRBV7-3 and TRBJ2-3 for the parts outside the CDR3, the full variable domain is GAGVSQTPSNKVTEKGKYVELRCDPISGHTALYWYRQSLGQGPEFLIYFQGTGAADDSGLPNDRFFAVRPEGSVSTLKIQRTERGDSAVYLCASSLRGQPTDTQYFGPGTRLTVL.

This clonotype was counted at least ten times. The rearrangement uses TRBV27 and TRBJ2-7; 11 bases are shared with TRBD2. CDR1 is MNHEY, CDR2 SMNVEV, per germline (reference sequence). CDR3 length equals 12 residues. Trimming removed 6 bases from V and 7 bases from J; junction bases left unmatched: 2. CDR3 DNA: TGTGCCAGCAGGCTAGCGGGAGGAGAGCAGTACTTC. Translating gives CASRLAGGEQYF.

This sequence joins TRBV19 and TRBJ2-2; D ambiguous. The CDR3 extends over 15 amino acids. V was shortened by 4 bases and J by 5 bases, with 14 bases between the two germline ends. Germline V gene lookup returns CDR1 LNHDA and CDR2 SQIVND (reference sequence). The CDR3 loop is CASSNSRRYTGELFF. The DNA of the CDR3 is TGTGCCAGTAGTAATTCCAGAAGGTATACCGGGGAGCTGTTTTTT.

The chain carries TRBV29-1 and TRBJ2-1; 10 bases are a match to TRBD2. The CDR3 has 14 residues. With V trimmed by 3 bases and J by 9 bases, 8 bases remained unmatched. Looked up from germline, CDR1 is SQVTM and CDR2 is ANQGSEA. DNA of the CDR3: TGCAGCGTTGATCGGCTAGCGGGAGTGAGTGAGCAGTTCTTC. Its translation is CSVDRLAGVSEQFF.

This clonotype was seen ten or more times. This chain uses TRBV7-3 with TRBJ2-5; 11 bases match TRBD1. The V gene's germline CDR1 is SGHTA and CDR2 FQGTGA. The CDR3 covers 15 residues. V trimming: 1 base; J trimming: 5 bases; junction bases outside the gene matches: 3. The DNA for the CDR3 is TGTGCCAGCAGCTTAAGGGGGACAGGGGGGGAGACCCAGTACTTC. It codes for CASSLRGTGGETQYF.

A few counts support this clonotype. The gene calls are TRBV18 and TRBJ2-3; tentative D call: TRBD2 (5 bases). Looked up from germline, CDR1 is KGHSH and CDR2 is LQKENI. Trimming removed 8 bases from V and 2 bases from J, with 8 bases in between. This CDR3 has 12 residues. The CDR3 DNA reads as TGTGCCAGCACTAGTGTCACAGATACGCAGTATTTT. Protein: CASTSVTDTQYF.

The chain has TRBV2 and TRBJ1-4, with D perhaps TRBD1 (5 bases). The CDR3 covers 13 residues. The V gene lost 6 bases and the J gene lost 7 bases, with 12 bases spanning the gap. Germline CDR1 reads SNHLY; CDR2 reads FYNNEI. CDR3 DNA sequence: TGTGCCAGCAGAAATAGGACATTTGAAAAACTGTTTTTT. Residues: CASRNRTFEKLFF.

This clonotype has at least ten counts. This sequence joins TRBV30 and TRBJ1-1; TRBD1 might be the D (5 bases). V dropped 4 bases and J dropped 1 base, with 13 bases sitting between them. CDR3 size: 14 residues. Germline V CDR1 and CDR2: GTSNPN, SVGIG (reference sequence). CDR3 amino acids: CAWITDQGNTEAFF. The CDR3 region has the DNA TGTGCCTGGATAACCGACCAGGGGAACACTGAAGCTTTCTTT.

This clonotype was counted only a few times. The CDR3 reads CASSSRGPGEETQYF. CDR3 sequence (DNA): TGTGCCAGCAGCTCCCGGGGACCCGGGGAGGAGACCCAGTACTTC. The chain carries TRBV7-8 and TRBJ2-5; D assignment may be TRBD1 or TRBD2 (5 bases each). The germline V gene encodes CDR1 SGHVS and CDR2 FQNEAQ. V lost 4 bases, J lost 5 bases, and 17 bases lay in between. The CDR3 consists of 15 residues.

A remark on this clonotype: A read error may be the cause here, since a much bigger clone is one base away. CDR3 region: CSARKNRVSNAEAFF. For the CDR3, the DNA is TGCAGTGCTCGCAAGAACAGGGTGTCAAACGCTGAAGCTTTCTTT. V and J are TRBV20-1 and TRBJ1-1, with TRBD1 as a possible D gene (6 bases). The CDR3 loop spans 15 amino acids. The V end was cut by 5 bases, the J end by 6 bases, with 22 bases between. Germline V gives CDR1 DFQATT, CDR2 SNEGSKA (reference sequence).

Ten or more counts support this clonotype. This sequence joins TRBV28 and TRBJ1-1, with D tentatively TRBD1 (6 bases). V gave up 6 bases and J gave up 5 bases, with 13 bases separating them. The CDR3 is 13 amino acids. CDR1 MDHEN and CDR2 SYDVKM come from the germline V gene. CDR3 amino acids: CASRPGVGTEAFF. The CDR3 DNA is TGTGCCAGCAGACCAGGGGTTGGTACTGAAGCTTTCTTT.

The rearrangement uses TRBV19 and TRBJ2-3, with 11 bases fitting TRBD2. V shed 5 bases, J shed 2 bases, and the junction held 6 bases outside the gene matches. CDR1 and CDR2 from the germline V gene are LNHDA and SQIVND (reference sequence). This CDR3 has 16 amino acids. Here the CDR3 DNA reads TGTGCCAGTAGTTTGGCTAGCGGGAGGAACACAGATACGCAGTATTTT. Amino acid sequence: CASSLASGRNTDTQYF. The entire variable domain, with the rest obtained from reference TRBV19 and TRBJ2-3, is as follows: DGGITQSPKYLFRKEGQNVTLSCEQNLNHDAMYWYRQDPGQGLRLIYYSQIVNDFQKGDIAEGYSVSREKKESFPLTVTSAQKNPTAFYLCASSLASGRNTDTQYFGPGTRLTVL.

This clonotype was recorded at least ten times. This rearrangement joins TRBV11-2 to TRBJ1-1, with D perhaps matching TRBD1 (5 bases). Between the trimmed V and J ends, which lost 9 bases and 1 base, there was a span of 18 bases. Looked up from germline, CDR1 is SGHAT and CDR2 is FQNNGV. The CDR3 has 15 amino acids. CDR3 DNA sequence: TGTGCCAGTGTCATCGCCGGGGGGAGGAACACTGAAGCTTTCTTT. It is translated as CASVIAGGRNTEAFF. Full variable domain (outside the CDR3, taken from reference TRBV11-2 and TRBJ1-1): EAGVAQSPRYKIIEKRQSVAFWCNPISGHATLYWYQQILGQGPKLLIQFQNNGVVDDSQLPKDRFSAERLKGVDSTLKIQPAKLEDSAVYLCASVIAGGRNTEAFFGQGTRLTVV.

This clonotype was seen many times. V is TRBV3-1 and J is TRBJ2-1, with 8 bases lining up with TRBD2. This CDR3 contains 16 residues. Germline trimming cut 1 base from V and 2 bases from J; bases unmatched to any gene: 4. Germline V gene sequence: CDR1 LGHDT, CDR2 YNNKEL (reference sequence). The CDR3, as DNA: TGTGCCAGCAGCCAAGTACTCGGGAGGGCCTACAATGAGCAGTTCTTC. This translates into CASSQVLGRAYNEQFF.

This clonotype was counted many times. The rearrangement joins TRBV6-1 to TRBJ2-2, with D hard to call. Trimming removed 4 bases at V and 0 bases at J, with 9 bases between. CDR1 is MNHNS and CDR2 is SASEGT in the germline V gene. This CDR3 has 15 residues. CDR3 in DNA: TGTGCCAGCAGTGGCGCCCGGGCGAACACCGGGGAGCTGTTTTTT. Translated: CASSGARANTGELFF.

This clonotype was observed many times. J is TRBJ2-5 and V is TRBV2; 10 bases are shared with TRBD1. V shed 1 base and J 5 bases; nucleotides not matched to a gene: 4. Germline V gives CDR1 SNHLY, CDR2 FYNNEI. This CDR3 has 15 residues. The CDR3 DNA is TGTGCCAGCAGTGAAGGAGACAGGGGGCTTGAGACCCAGTACTTC. As protein: CASSEGDRGLETQYF.

The V and J genes are TRBV19 and TRBJ1-4; D not certain. Trimming removed 5 bases at V and 10 bases at J, with 8 bases between. The germline gives CDR1 LNHDA, CDR2 SQIVND (reference sequence). This CDR3 is built from 11 residues. CDR3 residues: CASSESGKLFF. The DNA for the CDR3 is TGTGCCAGTAGTGAATCGGGAAAACTGTTTTTT. Full variable domain (outside the CDR3, taken from reference TRBV19 and TRBJ1-4): DGGITQSPKYLFRKEGQNVTLSCEQNLNHDAMYWYRQDPGQGLRLIYYSQIVNDFQKGDIAEGYSVSREKKESFPLTVTSAQKNPTAFYLCASSESGKLFFGSGTQLSVL.

There are many counts of this clonotype. The chain recombines TRBV20-1 with TRBJ2-1; D not resolved. The germline gives CDR1 DFQATT, CDR2 SNEGSKA (reference sequence). The V end was cut by 2 bases, the J end by 1 base, with 18 bases between. The length of the CDR3 is 17 residues. For the CDR3, the DNA is TGCAGTGCTAGACCTCCGCTCGGTAGCCGTTCCTACAATGAGCAGTTCTTC. As protein: CSARPPLGSRSYNEQFF.

V and J are TRBV12-5 and TRBJ2-6; 9 positions match TRBD1. The CDR3 is made up of 20 amino acids. Trimming at V came to 2 bases and at J to 1 base, leaving 12 bases not matched to a gene. Germline assignment: CDR1 LGHNT and CDR2 FRNRAP. The DNA of the CDR3 is TGTGCTAGTGGTTTGCCGACCGGGACAGGGCGGTTTTCTGGGGCCAACGTCCTGACTTTC. Its translation: CASGLPTGTGRFSGANVLTF.

This clonotype was seen many times. The chain is built from TRBV28 and TRBJ2-1; TRBD2 matches 9 bases. Looked up from germline, CDR1 is MDHEN and CDR2 is SYDVKM. The CDR3 totals 14 residues. V trimming: 6 bases; J trimming: 15 bases; junction bases outside the gene matches: 15. The DNA for the CDR3 is TGTGCCAGCAGCCAGGGACTAGCCCAGTTGTCGCGGTTCTTC. This codes for CASSQGLAQLSRFF.